A selection of T cell receptor beta chains follows, all from one sample in a study. Each CDR3 protein gets one entry after TCRdb re-called the 5' RACE reads with MiXCR. This table holds roughly 38,000 distinct CDR3 sequences, approximately 17% found once. Sequencing was carried out using naive CD4+ T cells sorted from a lymph node. The source is a female donor with breast cancer. Each CDR3 is given with its conserved first and last residue. The D gene is left open where the match is weak. Rows may omit the clone size; those that give it use once, few, many or a size class.

TRBJ2-1 NA TRBD1 11 TRBV28 CASRTGVEQFF TGTGCCAGCAGAACAGGGGTCGAGCAGTTCTTC
TRBJ2-1 once TRBD1 11 TRBV2 CASREGDSQFF TGTGCCAGCAGAGAAGGGGACAGTCAGTTCTTC
TRBJ2-3 NA NA 16 TRBV7-2 CASSVTGGSGTDTQYF TGTGCCAGCAGCGTAACTGGGGGCTCGGGCACAGATACGCAGTATTTT
TRBJ1-1 NA NA 15 TRBV20-1 CSARDSPRGTPEAFF TGCAGTGCTAGAGACTCGCCCCGGGGCACCCCCGAAGCTTTCTTT
TRBJ1-2 few NA 12 TRBV20-1 CSALTTNYGYTF TGCAGTGCCCTGACAACTAACTATGGCTACACCTTC
TRBJ2-3 NA TRBD1 14 TRBV7-8 CASSLTGEADTQYF TGTGCCAGCAGCTTGACAGGGGAGGCAGATACGCAGTATTTT
TRBJ2-2 many NA 15 TRBV5-1 CASSLGWTSTGELFF TGCGCCAGCAGCTTGGGTTGGACTTCCACCGGGGAGCTGTTTTTT
TRBJ1-2 few TRBD1 12 TRBV6-1 CASTETGNGYTF TGTGCCAGCACCGAGACAGGGAATGGCTACACCTTC
TRBJ2-7 NA TRBD1 14 TRBV12-3/TRBV12-4 CASSLGRGSDEQYF TGTGCCAGCAGTTTAGGCAGGGGGAGCGACGAGCAGTACTTC
TRBJ2-5 NA NA 15 TRBV6-2/TRBV6-3 CASTQLPGPTRTQYF TGTGCCAGCACCCAACTTCCGGGACCGACAAGGACCCAGTACTTC
TRBJ2-1 large TRBD1 17 TRBV5-5 CASSPPPGTGLYNEQFF TGTGCCAGCAGCCCCCCCCCCGGGACAGGGTTATACAATGAGCAGTTCTTC
TRBJ1-4 many NA 13 TRBV7-9 CASSRGSNEKLFF TGTGCCAGCAGCCGCGGAAGTAATGAAAAACTGTTTTTT
TRBJ2-1 NA TRBD2 18 TRBV4-3 CASSQDGGTSGAYNEQFF TGCGCCAGCAGCCAAGACGGCGGGACTAGTGGGGCCTACAATGAGCAGTTCTTC
TRBJ2-5 many NA 11 TRBV20-1 CSARAGETQYF TGCAGTGCTAGAGCGGGCGAGACCCAGTACTTC
TRBJ2-5 many NA 14 TRBV5-5 CASSLAVGQETQYF TGTGCCAGCAGCTTGGCGGTAGGGCAAGAGACCCAGTACTTC
TRBJ1-5 few TRBD1 15 TRBV20-1 CSAITRTGGIQPQHF TGCAGTGCGATTACCCGGACAGGGGGCATTCAGCCCCAGCATTTT
TRBJ1-5 NA NA 14 TRBV5-1 CASSLGAGKQPQHF TGCGCCAGCAGCTTGGGGGCAGGGAAACAGCCCCAGCATTTT
TRBJ2-1 many NA 15 TRBV15 CATSSPDRMGHEQFF TGTGCCACCAGCAGCCCGGACAGAATGGGACATGAGCAGTTCTTC
TRBJ2-3 NA NA 15 TRBV7-9 CASSLATVITDTQYF TGTGCCAGCAGCTTAGCGACGGTGATCACAGATACGCAGTATTTT
TRBJ1-1 medium-sized TRBD1 15 TRBV5-1 CASSLLDRGGTEAFF TGCGCCAGCAGCCTGCTGGACAGGGGTGGCACTGAAGCTTTCTTT
TRBJ2-7 NA NA 15 TRBV20-1 CSARGSDTTTYEQYF TGCAGTGCTAGAGGAAGCGATACGACCACTTACGAGCAGTACTTC
TRBJ2-1 few TRBD2 19 TRBV27 CASSATGLAGGWGYNEQFF TGTGCCAGCAGTGCCACGGGACTAGCGGGAGGGTGGGGCTACAATGAGCAGTTCTTC
TRBJ1-5 many NA 15 TRBV7-2 CASSLEASVDQPQHF TGTGCCAGCAGCTTAGAGGCTTCGGTTGATCAGCCCCAGCATTTT
TRBJ2-1 many TRBD2 18 TRBV6-5 CASSPEPSAGDWVWEQFF TGTGCCAGCAGTCCCGAACCCTCAGCGGGAGACTGGGTGTGGGAGCAGTTCTTC
TRBJ2-1 NA TRBD1 14 TRBV7-9 CASSRQGAYNEQFF TGTGCCAGCAGTCGACAGGGCGCCTACAATGAGCAGTTCTTC